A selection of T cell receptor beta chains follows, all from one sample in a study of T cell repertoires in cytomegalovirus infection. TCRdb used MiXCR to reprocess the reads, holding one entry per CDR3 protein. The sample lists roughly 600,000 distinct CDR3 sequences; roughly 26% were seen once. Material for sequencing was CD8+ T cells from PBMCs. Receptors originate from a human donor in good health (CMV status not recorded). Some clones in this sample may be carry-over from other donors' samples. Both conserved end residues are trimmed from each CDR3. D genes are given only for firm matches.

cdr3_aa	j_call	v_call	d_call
AISVNPGTSGGAFYNEQF	TRBJ2-1	TRBV10-3	TRBD2
ASRAFEFSGNTIY	TRBJ1-3	TRBV7-9	.
ASSPRTGGTYEQY	TRBJ2-7	TRBV4-2	TRBD2
ASSFVGSNTEAF	TRBJ1-1	TRBV12-3/TRBV12-4	.
SVPGDPEKLF	TRBJ1-4	TRBV29-1	.
ASSTLGQDVTETQY	TRBJ2-5	TRBV28	TRBD1
ASRSRDRADQPQH	TRBJ1-5	TRBV2	TRBD1
SARDQALSNEQF	TRBJ2-1	TRBV20-1	.
ASSLTKDTQY	TRBJ2-3	TRBV7-9	.
ASIHSGGLDTDTQY	TRBJ2-3	TRBV12-3/TRBV12-4	TRBD2
ASSDRDKHYEQY	TRBJ2-7	TRBV25-1	.
ASSEPGGGYGYT	TRBJ1-2	TRBV6-1	TRBD1
ASSLSKTGDEKLF	TRBJ1-4	TRBV27	TRBD1
ASSILHRSSYNEQF	TRBJ2-1	TRBV19	.
ASSLVYEGGGNTEAF	TRBJ1-1	TRBV28	TRBD1
ASSAKGGSWEQY	TRBJ2-7	TRBV7-6	TRBD1
ATSDSPSRSTDTQY	TRBJ2-3	TRBV24-1	.
ASSQSSPDPWGEQY	TRBJ2-7	TRBV4-2	.
ASRNRQNNEQF	TRBJ2-1	TRBV7-6	.
ASSFMSPPMYQETQY	TRBJ2-5	TRBV12-3/TRBV12-4	.
ASRMEASTDTQY	TRBJ2-3	TRBV4-3	.
ASSDFDRINEKLF	TRBJ1-4	TRBV25-1	.
ASLGGEGSGYGYT	TRBJ1-2	TRBV12-3/TRBV12-4	.
ASSLEQGDTQY	TRBJ2-3	TRBV7-9	.
ASSLAPRQTGNYGYT	TRBJ1-2	TRBV7-9	TRBD1
ASSLESPTYVAYNEQF	TRBJ2-1	TRBV7-6	.
ASSFRGQGTDTQY	TRBJ2-3	TRBV28	TRBD1
AIRDQGRAGNTIY	TRBJ1-3	TRBV10-3	.
ANSPRDRGGEQY	TRBJ2-7	TRBV12-3/TRBV12-4	TRBD1
ASSYLSGAGETQY	TRBJ2-5	TRBV6-2/TRBV6-3	.
ASSYSNGGSEQF	TRBJ2-1	TRBV6-6	.
ASSPGSSLYQETQY	TRBJ2-5	TRBV18	.
ASSVESGGAREQF	TRBJ2-1	TRBV9	TRBD2
ASSLSGFYNEQF	TRBJ2-1	TRBV12-3/TRBV12-4	.
SARDYRITQY	TRBJ2-3	TRBV20-1	.
ASSWIGGDEQF	TRBJ2-1	TRBV6-2/TRBV6-3	.
ASSLQQGPTYEQY	TRBJ2-7	TRBV7-6	TRBD1
ASSLAKGHPNYGYT	TRBJ1-2	TRBV7-9	.
ASSLLGSGDTGELF	TRBJ2-2	TRBV7-2	.
ASSPLTTTNTEAF	TRBJ1-1	TRBV28	.
ASSPTGTGSNTEAF	TRBJ1-1	TRBV7-9	TRBD1
ASSLGGVGNIQY	TRBJ2-4	TRBV7-9	.
ASSGWEGFYNEQF	TRBJ2-1	TRBV12-3/TRBV12-4	.
ASSLVSDPNSGNTIY	TRBJ1-3	TRBV7-8	.
ASSQAPEHEQF	TRBJ2-1	TRBV4-1	.
ASSQDSKGYNEQF	TRBJ2-1	TRBV4-3	.
ASYRMRGLQPQH	TRBJ1-5	TRBV28	TRBD1
SVTGVPTDTQY	TRBJ2-3	TRBV29-1	TRBD1